This T cell receptor (beta chain) was found in a study of T-cell memory formation after mild COVID-19. Study overall: TCR clusters were largely donor specific.

Concerning this clonotype: The antigen remains undetermined.

The CDR3 contains 16 residues. Germline loops: CDR1 SGHTA, CDR2 FQGNSA. Trimming stripped 2 bases from V and 6 bases from J, with 19 bases between. Each CDR3 protein is one row after TCRdb ran MiXCR on the 5' RACE reads. The table records approximately 300,000 distinct CDR3 sequences, around a sixth of them present only once. Whole-study findings and limits: Contracting CD4+ clones sat mainly in CM and EM; CD8+ in EMRA. Day 15 to 85 contractors were CD4/CD8 balanced; later expanders leaned CD4+. In pre-infection memory, a portion of responding clones appeared, which suggested that cross-reactive memory joined.

The chain combines TRBV7-2 with TRBJ1-2; the D gene is possibly TRBD1 (6 bases). The sequence derives from a man between 18 and 29 years old who had mild COVID-19 (a few samples of this study predate the infection). Cell type and time point are not known. Sequenced material: PBMCs or a T cell subset sorted from them (not recorded which). The CDR3 spells CASSLRGLLPGDGYTF. In DNA form, the CDR3 reads TGTGCCAGCAGCTTACGAGGTCTGCTCCCAGGGGATGGCTACACCTTC.